The 19 T cell receptor beta chains below all came from one sample that was sequenced in a study of identical twins. MiXCR, run by TCRdb on the 5' RACE reads, gives a single entry per CDR3 protein. The table records 250,000 or so distinct CDR3 sequences, roughly 12% of them present only once. These data were also filed under a second study, of yellow fever vaccine responses in identical twins.

The material sequenced was memory (CD45RO+) T cells sorted from blood. The receptors here all came from a woman younger than 30 in good health.

This clonotype was counted ten times or more. The gene calls are TRBV11-2 and TRBJ2-7; D remains unclear. Trimming left V 5 bases short and J 0 bases short, with 8 bases between. The CDR3 is made up of 13 amino acids. Germline CDR1 SGHAT, CDR2 FQNNGV. CDR3 region: CASSTDNSYEQYF. In DNA, the CDR3 is TGTGCCAGCAGCACAGACAACTCCTACGAGCAGTACTTC.

J is TRBJ2-5 and V is TRBV5-1; the D gene is possibly TRBD2 (6 bases). In germline, CDR1 is SGHRS, CDR2 YFSETQ. The CDR3 runs 14 residues. Between the trimmed V and J ends, which lost 4 bases and 7 bases, there was a span of 17 bases. CDR3 in DNA: TGCGCCAGCAGCGCAACGGGGGAAGGAGGGACCCAGTACTTC. This sequence encodes CASSATGEGGTQYF.

This clonotype has only a few counts. The rearrangement joins TRBV3-1 to TRBJ2-7; the match to TRBD1 covers 8 bases. Germline-derived CDR1 and CDR2 are LGHDT and YNNKEL (reference sequence). Trimming at V came to 7 bases and at J to 3 bases, leaving 2 bases not matched to a gene. The CDR3 consists of 12 residues. The CDR3 DNA reads TGTGCCAGCACTACAGGGGGCTACGAGCAGTACTTC. It yields the protein CASTTGGYEQYF.

The chain carries TRBV27 and TRBJ1-2, with 9 bases matching TRBD1. Germline V gene lookup returns CDR1 MNHEY and CDR2 SMNVEV (reference sequence). The V and J ends lost 7 bases and 0 bases, in that order; junction bases with no gene match: 9. CDR3 length: 16 amino acids. This chain's CDR3 is CASKPLGQGPNYGYTF. CDR3 DNA: TGTGCCAGCAAGCCCCTAGGACAGGGGCCTAACTATGGCTACACCTTC.

This clonotype was found a few times. The gene calls are TRBV20-1 and TRBJ2-3; the match to TRBD1 covers 9 bases. Trimming took 5 bases from V and 6 from J; bases not matched to a gene: 6. Germline assignment: CDR1 DFQATT and CDR2 SNEGSKA (reference sequence). CDR3 length equals 13 residues. The CDR3 region is CSAPGQGMDTQYF. In DNA form, the CDR3 reads TGCAGTGCTCCGGGACAGGGAATGGATACGCAGTATTTT.

The chain joins TRBV30 to TRBJ2-5; the match to TRBD2 covers 8 bases. V shed 5 bases, J shed 4 bases, and the junction held 6 bases outside the gene matches. The CDR3 is made up of 13 amino acids. Looked up from germline, CDR1 is GTSNPN and CDR2 is SVGIG (reference sequence). CDR3 DNA sequence: TGTGCCTGGTCGGGCGGGGGGCGAGAGACCCAGTACTTC. Translation gives CAWSGGGRETQYF.

This clonotype was seen a handful of times. The chain couples TRBV29-1 to TRBJ2-7, with 7 bases that match TRBD1. The length of the CDR3 is 16 residues. CDR1 and CDR2 from the germline V gene are SQVTM and ANQGSEA. With 6 bases clipped from V and 2 bases from J, the junction kept 16 bases outside the gene matches. CDR3 coding DNA: TGCAGCGTGATGGGGCTACAGGGGCGCCACCCCTACGAGCAGTACTTC. It encodes CSVMGLQGRHPYEQYF.

The chain employs TRBV30 and TRBJ2-1; the D is unclear. This CDR3 is built from 12 residues. The V gene lost 5 bases and the J gene lost 5 bases, with 10 bases spanning the gap. The V gene's germline CDR1 is GTSNPN and CDR2 SVGIG (reference sequence). The CDR3 nucleotides are TGTGCCTGGTTCAAGGATCACAATGAGCAGTTCTTC. This translates into CAWFKDHNEQFF.

In its sample, this clonotype was seen a few times. This chain links TRBV5-1 with TRBJ1-4; D gene ambiguous. The length of the CDR3 is 12 residues. V lost 4 bases to trimming and J lost 8 bases, with 9 bases between them. Per germline, CDR1 SGHRS and CDR2 YFSETQ. CDR3 sequence: CASSPDGEKLFF. CDR3 coding DNA: TGCGCCAGCAGCCCCGACGGGGAAAAACTGTTTTTT.

The chain recombines TRBV4-3 with TRBJ1-6; the match to TRBD1 covers 8 bases. This CDR3 is built from 16 residues. V shed 0 bases and J 9 bases; nucleotides not matched to a gene: 7. In germline, CDR1 is LGHNA, CDR2 YSLEER. The CDR3 sequence is CASSQELGQGGSPLHF. The CDR3 DNA follows: TGCGCCAGCAGCCAAGAATTAGGACAGGGAGGTTCACCCCTCCACTTT.

There are many counts of this clonotype. The chain is built from TRBV15 and TRBJ2-2; 7 bases fit TRBD1. This CDR3 has 15 residues. Trimming at V came to 3 bases and at J to 2 bases, leaving 3 bases not matched to a gene. Germline V lookup: CDR1 LNHNV, CDR2 YYDKDF (reference sequence). CDR3 DNA: TGTGCCACCAGCAGGGGACAGACCAACACCGGGGAGCTGTTTTTT. Translating gives CATSRGQTNTGELFF.

The table lists this clonotype with a few counts. V is TRBV3-1 and J is TRBJ1-2; TRBD1 aligns across 8 bases. The CDR3 is 17 residues long. The V gene end was trimmed by 0 bases and the J gene end by 2 bases; junction bases not matched to a gene: 8. Per the germline V gene, CDR1 is LGHDT and CDR2 is YNNKEL (reference sequence). This CDR3 is CASSQDQGRTGNYGYTF. CDR3 DNA: TGTGCCAGCAGCCAAGACCAAGGAAGGACAGGGAACTATGGCTACACCTTC.

The CDR3: CASSLDSPSLYF. The CDR3 region has the DNA TGTGCCAGCAGCTTGGACAGTCCTTCTTTGTACTTC. The V call is TRBV7-6, the J call TRBJ2-7; a weak D match, TRBD1 (6 bases). This CDR3 spans 12 amino acids. The germline V gene encodes CDR1 SGHVS and CDR2 FNYEAQ. Trimming removed 3 bases at V and 12 bases at J, with 15 bases between.

The chain is built from TRBV12-3 or TRBV12-4 and TRBJ2-3; the match to TRBD2 covers 8 bases. The CDR3 spans 16 residues. V lost 3 bases and J lost 4; bases outside the gene matches: 9. The CDR3 here is CASSFPGGAGADTQYF. The CDR3 region has the DNA TGTGCCAGCAGTTTCCCCGGGGGGGCGGGGGCAGATACGCAGTATTTT.

This clonotype was counted ten times or more. CDR3 in DNA: TGTGCCAGCAGCCAAGAGTATACGGGACTAGCAGTCACCGGGGAGCTGTTTTTT. This sequence encodes CASSQEYTGLAVTGELFF. The chain has TRBV14 and TRBJ2-2; 9 positions match TRBD2. V lost 0 bases to trimming and J lost 4 bases; unmatched junction nucleotides: 9. This CDR3 region has 18 residues. The V gene's germline CDR1 is SGHDN and CDR2 FVKESK.

The rearrangement links TRBV5-1 to TRBJ2-5; 7 bases fit TRBD1. Germline loops: CDR1 SGHRS, CDR2 YFSETQ. The CDR3 is made up of 18 amino acids. V dropped 1 base and J dropped 1; count of bases not matched to a gene: 13. CDR3 amino acids: CASSLNRGVGAVQETQYF. CDR3 nucleotide sequence: TGCGCCAGCAGCTTGAACAGGGGAGTTGGGGCAGTCCAAGAGACCCAGTACTTC.

The chain is built from TRBV3-1 and TRBJ1-4; the D is unclear. Trimming removed 1 base from V and 4 bases from J, with 13 bases in between. Germline values: CDR1 LGHDT, CDR2 YNNKEL (reference sequence). The CDR3 has 16 residues. CDR3 in amino acids: CASSQGRTRINEKLFF. The DNA for the CDR3 is TGTGCCAGCAGCCAAGGCAGGACCAGGATTAATGAAAAACTGTTTTTT.

The chain is built from TRBV5-1 and TRBJ1-2; D not certain. CDR1 SGHRS and CDR2 YFSETQ come from the germline V gene. The length of the CDR3 is 15 residues. Deletions cut 0 bases from V and 4 bases from J, with 13 bases between. The CDR3 region is CASSLADDVGYGYTF. The DNA of the CDR3 is TGCGCCAGCAGCTTGGCCGATGACGTTGGCTATGGCTACACCTTC.

The V call is TRBV2, the J call TRBJ2-6, with D possibly TRBD2 on 5 matching bases. Germline V gene data show CDR1 as SNHLY and CDR2 as FYNNEI. The V end was cut by 1 base, the J end by 1 base, with 5 bases between. The CDR3 has 15 amino acids. Written as DNA, the CDR3 is TGTGCCAGCAGTGAAGGGGAGTCTGGGGCCAACGTCCTGACTTTC. Amino acid sequence: CASSEGESGANVLTF. Based on the CDR3 plus reference TRBV2 and TRBJ2-6, the full variable domain is EPEVTQTPSHQVTQMGQEVILRCVPISNHLYFYWYRQILGQKVEFLVSFYNNEISEKSEIFDDQFSVERPDGSNFTLKIRSTKLEDSAMYFCASSEGESGANVLTFGAGSRLTVL.